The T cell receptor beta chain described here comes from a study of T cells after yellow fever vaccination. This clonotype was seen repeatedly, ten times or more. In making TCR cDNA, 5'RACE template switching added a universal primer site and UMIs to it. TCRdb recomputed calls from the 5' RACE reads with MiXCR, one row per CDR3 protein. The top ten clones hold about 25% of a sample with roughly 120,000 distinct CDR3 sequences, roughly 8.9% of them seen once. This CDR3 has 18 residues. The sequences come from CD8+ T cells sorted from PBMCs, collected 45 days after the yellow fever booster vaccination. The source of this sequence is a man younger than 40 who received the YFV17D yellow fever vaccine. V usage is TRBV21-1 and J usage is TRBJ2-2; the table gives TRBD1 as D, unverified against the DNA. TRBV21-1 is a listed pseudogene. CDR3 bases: TGTGCCAGCAGCAAAGCCCAGGACAACAGGGCTTGCACCGGGGAGCTGTTTTTT. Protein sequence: CASSKAQDNRACTGELFF.